This TCR beta chain was recorded in a study of cytomegalovirus exposure and HLA in healthy donors. Study-wide findings and caveats: That first-cohort TCR clusters tended to co-occur in the 90 to 150 validation repertoires was found in a later analysis. CMV antigen specificity of a few CMV-associated chains was confirmed in vitro. Usually a TCR sequence was rare, but some public TCRs were found in many donors.

The V end lost 8 bases, the J end lost 5 bases, and 15 bases lay between the germline ends. CDR1 SNHLY and CDR2 FYNNEI come from the germline V gene. The CDR3 is 14 amino acids. The protocol was immunoSEQ multiplex PCR, while the TCRdb copy is restricted to in-frame clones and leaves out a portion. The data show 200,000 or so clones, around 80% seen once. As regards this clone: What it recognizes is unknown.

The chain uses TRBV2 and TRBJ2-2; the D gene is possibly TRBD1 (6 bases). The sequenced sample was PBMCs. The TCR sequence derives from a woman under 40 in good health and CMV-seropositive. The CDR3 region is CASGHRVGTGELFF. The CDR3, as DNA: TGTGCCAGCGGACACAGGGTTGGGACCGGGGAGCTGTTTTTT.